This T cell receptor (beta chain) was observed in a study of T-cell reconstitution after alpha-beta-depleted transplantation in children. Germline CDR1 and CDR2: MDHEN and SYDVKM. Losses at the gene ends were 7 bases for V and 8 bases for J; bases not matched to a gene: 10. This CDR3 has 14 amino acids. Preparation of the TCRbeta library was carried out with unique molecular identifiers. TCRdb reprocessed the PCR reads via MiXCR and lists one record per CDR3 protein. This table holds a few hundred thousand distinct CDR3 sequences, 13% found once. The specimen comprised PBMCs, sampled from the stem cell graft. The rearrangement links TRBV28 to TRBJ2-1; TRBD1 agrees at 8 bases. This receptor was taken from a human donor who donated a stem cell graft to a child with Fanconi anemia. The CDR3 DNA reads as TGTGCCAGCAATCCCGACAGGGGTGGCGATGAGCAGTTCTTC. It yields the protein CASNPDRGGDEQFF.